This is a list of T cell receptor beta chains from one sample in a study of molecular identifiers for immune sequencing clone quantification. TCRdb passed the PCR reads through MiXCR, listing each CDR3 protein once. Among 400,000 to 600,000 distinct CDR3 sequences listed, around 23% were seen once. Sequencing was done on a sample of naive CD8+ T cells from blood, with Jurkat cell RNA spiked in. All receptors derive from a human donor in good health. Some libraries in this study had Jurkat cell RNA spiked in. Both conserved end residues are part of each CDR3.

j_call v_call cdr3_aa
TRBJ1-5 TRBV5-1 CASSETGGRGQPQHF
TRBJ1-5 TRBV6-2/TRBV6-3 CASSLWTGADNQPQHF
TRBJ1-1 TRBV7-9 CASSLPGGQGAFF
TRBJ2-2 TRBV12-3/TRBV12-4 CASSPPPTTSGSGTGELFF
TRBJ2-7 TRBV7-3 CASSPDAVSYEQYF
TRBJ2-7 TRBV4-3 CASSQGVASPYEQYF
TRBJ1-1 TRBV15 CATRAFVNTEAFF
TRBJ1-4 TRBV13 CASSSTTAYNEKLFF
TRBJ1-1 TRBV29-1 CSVLLWTGRNTEAFF
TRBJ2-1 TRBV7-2 CASSLDLYNEQFF
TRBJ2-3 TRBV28 CASSFGLTDTQYF
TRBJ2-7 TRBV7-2 CASSSLAGAYEQYF
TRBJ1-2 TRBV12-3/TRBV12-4 CASSFRVSNYGYTF
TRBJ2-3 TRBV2 CASRETGLHTQYF
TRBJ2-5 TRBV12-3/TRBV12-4 CASSRDRGHQEAQYF
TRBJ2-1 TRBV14 CASSHRDRAVNEQFF
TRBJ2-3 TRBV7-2 CASSHLQLAGVTATQYF
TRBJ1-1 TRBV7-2 CASSILPAVTEAFF
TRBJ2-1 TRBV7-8 CASSLAPAGGLFF
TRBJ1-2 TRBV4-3 CASSQDRLPYYGYTF
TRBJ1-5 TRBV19 CASGGADSNQPQHF
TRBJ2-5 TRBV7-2 CASSPRTGGLETQYF